The sequence of this T cell receptor beta chain was determined in a study of blood T cell repertoires in COVID-19. V lost 6 bases, J lost 8 bases, and 8 bases stayed unmatched. The CDR3 loop spans 15 amino acids. CDR1 SGHTA and CDR2 FQGNSA come from the germline V gene. This clone turned up a few times. The protocol was immunoSEQ multiplex PCR, while the TCRdb copy is restricted to in-frame clones and leaves out a portion. The sample lists around 130,000 clones; approximately 80% were seen once. The chain combines TRBV7-2 with TRBJ2-1; 12 bases line up with TRBD1. The receptor was isolated from a man in his forties with active or convalescent COVID-19. Source material: peripheral blood. CDR3 region: CASRSPGQGAHEQFF. The CDR3 DNA reads TGTGCCAGCAGGTCCCCGGGACAGGGGGCTCATGAGCAGTTCTTC.